The clone carrying this T cell receptor (beta chain) came up many times. Germline V lookup: CDR1 DFQATT, CDR2 SNEGSKA (reference sequence). The ends were cut back, 3 bases at V and 1 base at J, with 9 bases in the middle. CDR3 length: 13 amino acids. Each CDR3 protein gets one entry after TCRdb re-called the RT-PCR reads with MiXCR. The data hold hundreds of thousands of distinct CDR3 sequences, with more than 13% observed a single time. The source of this sequence is a female donor in good health, serving as a healthy control. The rearrangement links TRBV20-1 to TRBJ2-5, with D possibly being TRBD1 (6 bases). The sample consisted of memory CD4+ T cells from blood. The CDR3 sequence is CSASGDIQETQYF. For the CDR3, the DNA is TGCAGTGCTAGCGGGGACATCCAAGAGACCCAGTACTTC.